The sequence of this T cell receptor beta chain was determined in a study of OX40 agonist ivuxolimab in advanced cancers. The overall study: A partial response was reached by three patients: one with hepatocellular carcinoma and two with cutaneous melanoma.

Assay used: immunoSEQ multiplex PCR; TCRdb lists only in-frame clones, some missing. The table records tens of thousands of clones, about 90% of them present only once. The trim removed 11 bases at V and 5 bases at J, leaving 17 bases unmatched. Germline V gene data show CDR1 as SGHAT and CDR2 as FQNNGV. The CDR3 is made up of 15 amino acids. The genes are TRBV11-2 and TRBJ2-7; 8 bases are shared with TRBD2. Sequencing used CD4+ or CD8+ T cells sorted from blood, obtained in a trial of the OX40 agonist ivuxolimab. The source is an adult with an advanced solid tumor such as melanoma, head and neck, liver or kidney cancer. The CDR3 DNA reads TGTGCCGCCCTCCGGGCGGCCGCCGGGGGGGACGAGCAGTACTTC. Its translation: CAALRAAAGGDEQYF.